A selection of T cell receptor beta chains follows, all from one sample in a study of T cell responses to AZD1222 COVID-19 vaccine. TCRdb's copy holds only in-frame clones and misses some; the assay was immunoSEQ multiplex PCR. The repertoire has more than 110,000 clones, 75% to 95% of them found once; the top ten carry about 3.4%. The source was peripheral blood, collected on day 0 of AZD1222 vaccination. The receptors come from an adult in good health. Each CDR3 is given with its conserved first and last residue. D genes are given only for firm matches. Clone size appears in some rows only: once, few, many, or a class for an expanded clone.

CDR3aa	CDR3nt	v_gene	len	j_gene	d_gene	abundance
CASSLGGTYTEAFF	TGCGCCAGCAGCTTGGGAGGGACATACACTGAAGCTTTCTTT	TRBV5-1	14	TRBJ1-1	-	-
CASSFDRDYGYTF	TGTGCCAGCAGTTTCGACAGGGACTATGGCTACACCTTC	TRBV12-3/TRBV12-4	13	TRBJ1-2	TRBD1	-
CASSQARQTYEQYF	TGTGCCAGCAGCCAAGCAAGGCAGACCTACGAGCAGTACTTC	TRBV3-1/TRBV3-2	14	TRBJ2-7	-	once
CASSPKGRVSGNEQFF	TGTGCCAGCAGCCCCAAGGGGCGGGTTAGTGGGAATGAGCAGTTCTTC	TRBV3-1/TRBV3-2	16	TRBJ2-1	-	-
CASGPPRQILYGYTF	TGTGCTAGTGGTCCCCCCAGACAGATATTATATGGCTACACCTTC	TRBV12-5	15	TRBJ1-2	-	-
CASGDPSSEQYF	TGTGCCAGCGGGGATCCAAGCAGCGAGCAGTACTTC	TRBV6-6	12	TRBJ2-7	-	-
CASSDLTRGTDTQYF	TGTGCCAGCAGCGACTTGACGAGGGGGACAGATACGCAGTATTTT	TRBV9	15	TRBJ2-3	-	-
CASSLLRQNMNTEAFF	TGTGCCAGCAGCTTATTGAGGCAGAACATGAACACTGAAGCTTTCTTT	TRBV7-8	16	TRBJ1-1	-	-
CASSRDRGLRSTPNPEAFF	TGTGCCAGTAGTAGGGACAGGGGGCTGAGATCAACCCCCAACCCGGAAGCTTTCTTT	TRBV19	19	TRBJ1-1	TRBD1	-
CASSTQGWNSYEQYF	TGTGCCAGCAGTACTCAGGGTTGGAACTCCTACGAGCAGTACTTC	TRBV5-4	15	TRBJ2-7	-	-
CASTGLAGEYEQFF	TGTGCCAGTACCGGACTAGCGGGAGAGTATGAGCAGTTCTTC	TRBV19	14	TRBJ2-1	TRBD2	few
CALSQGVSNQPQHF	TGTGCCTTATCACAGGGTGTAAGCAATCAGCCCCAGCATTTT	TRBV30	14	TRBJ1-5	-	-
CASSIDRGNTEAFF	TGTGCCAGTAGTATAGACCGGGGGAACACTGAAGCTTTCTTT	TRBV19	14	TRBJ1-1	-	-
CASSKWGGSAYNEQFF	TGTGCCAGCAGCAAATGGGGGGGCTCAGCCTACAATGAGCAGTTCTTC	TRBV21-1	16	TRBJ2-1	-	-
CASSHRRDSFSYNEQFF	TGTGCCAGCAGCCACCGCCGGGACAGCTTCTCCTACAATGAGCAGTTCTTC	TRBV11-3	17	TRBJ2-1	TRBD1	-
CASSLVGENTEAFF	TGTGCCAGCAGCTTGGTGGGCGAGAACACTGAAGCTTTCTTT	TRBV5-6	14	TRBJ1-1	-	-
CASSQEWGRYTEAFF	TGTGCCAGCAGCCAAGAGTGGGGGCGGTACACTGAAGCTTTCTTT	TRBV14	15	TRBJ1-1	-	-
CASSLGVGQPSYEQYF	TGCGCCAGCAGCTTGGGGGTAGGTCAGCCATCCTACGAGCAGTACTTC	TRBV5-1	16	TRBJ2-7	-	-
CASSSRTGSSGELFF	TGTGCCAGCAGTTCCCGGACGGGGAGCTCCGGGGAGCTGTTTTTT	TRBV7-2	15	TRBJ2-2	-	-
CASTAGSFANTGELFF	TGCGCCAGCACCGCCGGAAGTTTCGCGAACACCGGGGAGCTGTTTTTT	TRBV5-1	16	TRBJ2-2	-	once